This T cell receptor beta chain originates from a study of shared T cell receptors in the human thymus. Germline lookup yields CDR1 SEHNR and CDR2 FQNEAQ (reference sequence). Trimming left V 5 bases short and J 2 bases short, with 21 bases between. The CDR3 length is 17 residues. This table comes from immunoSEQ multiplex PCR, and its TCRdb copy is limited to in-frame clones, with some not included. The sample shows more than 550,000 clones, 70% to 90% of them seen only once. The sample was also linked to a second study, of human thymus T cells. Per that paper: Related studies found that unrelated individuals share highly overlapping thymic repertoires.

The chain couples TRBV7-9 to TRBJ1-2, with TRBD1 as a possible D gene (5 bases). This clonotype was obtained from a girl under two years old with a congenital heart defect. Sequenced: thymocytes. The CDR3 DNA reads as TGTGCCAGCAGCCCCATATGGGAGGGGAAGTGGAACTATGGCTACACCTTC. Its translation is CASSPIWEGKWNYGYTF.